These T cell receptor beta chains were read from a single sample in a study of T-cell memory formation after mild COVID-19. TCRdb fed the 5' RACE reads into MiXCR, producing one record per CDR3 protein. The sample carries 250,000 to 400,000 distinct CDR3 sequences, roughly an eighth recorded once. Sample: PBMCs or a T cell subset sorted from them (not recorded which). Source of these receptors: a man aged 18-30 years who had mild COVID-19 (a few samples of this study predate the infection). Cell type and time point are not known. The CDR3 runs from the conserved cysteine through the conserved F or W. Each record gives: D gene, J gene, V gene, clone size, CDR3 protein, CDR3 DNA. The D gene is left open where the match is weak. Clone sizes are given selectively: once, few, many, or a class where the clone is expanded.

-	TRBJ1-2	TRBV5-6	-	CASSLVGYYGYTF	TGTGCCAGCAGCTTGGTGGGGTACTATGGCTACACCTTC
TRBD1	TRBJ2-3	TRBV6-6	few	CATGPGTGGTDTQYF	TGTGCCACCGGGCCAGGGACAGGGGGCACAGATACGCAGTATTTT
-	TRBJ1-6	TRBV9	few	CASSVAVSSSPLHF	TGTGCCAGCAGCGTAGCCGTCAGTTCATCACCCCTCCACTTT
TRBD2	TRBJ2-1	TRBV20-1	-	CSAERGGYNEQFF	TGCAGTGCTGAGCGGGGGGGATACAATGAGCAGTTCTTC
TRBD1	TRBJ1-5	TRBV29-1	once	CSVGFGDSSNQPQHF	TGCAGCGTTGGTTTTGGGGACAGTAGCAATCAGCCCCAGCATTTT
-	TRBJ1-5	TRBV27	-	CASRDIYISGGQPQHF	TGTGCCAGCAGGGACATATATATCTCGGGGGGTCAGCCCCAGCATTTT
-	TRBJ2-2	TRBV4-3	few	CASSQDWGHTGELFF	TGCGCCAGCAGCCAAGACTGGGGGCACACCGGGGAGCTGTTTTTT
TRBD2	TRBJ2-1	TRBV11-2	-	CASSVSGGNYNEQFF	TGTGCCAGCAGCGTTAGCGGGGGGAACTACAATGAGCAGTTCTTC
TRBD1	TRBJ1-5	TRBV6-5	many	CASSRGQINQPQHF	TGTGCCAGCAGTCGGGGACAGATCAATCAGCCCCAGCATTTT
-	TRBJ2-5	TRBV6-5	-	CASSRTYQEDETQYF	TGTGCCAGCAGCCGGACATATCAGGAGGACGAGACCCAGTACTTC
-	TRBJ2-7	TRBV20-1	-	CSAKAHSYEQYF	TGCAGTGCGAAAGCCCACTCCTACGAGCAGTACTTC
-	TRBJ2-1	TRBV5-1	-	CASSFQGIHEQFF	TGCGCCAGCAGCTTTCAGGGGATCCATGAGCAGTTCTTC
-	TRBJ2-3	TRBV12-3/TRBV12-4	few	CASCFPSEGPPTDTQYF	TGTGCCAGCTGTTTCCCAAGTGAGGGACCGCCCACAGATACGCAGTATTTT
-	TRBJ1-5	TRBV12-3/TRBV12-4	few	CASSFAYGGNQPQHF	TGTGCCAGCAGTTTCGCGTATGGGGGCAATCAGCCCCAGCATTTT
-	TRBJ2-3	TRBV3-1	-	CASSQGNRVIDTQYF	TGTGCCAGCAGCCAAGGCAACAGAGTTATAGATACGCAGTATTTT
-	TRBJ2-1	TRBV10-3	-	CAITGSPTYNEQFF	TGTGCCATCACGGGGTCGCCAACCTACAATGAGCAGTTCTTC
-	TRBJ2-5	TRBV5-1	-	CASSFFPGGETQYF	TGCGCCAGCAGCTTCTTCCCCGGGGGCGAGACCCAGTACTTC
TRBD2	TRBJ2-3	TRBV24-1	few	CATSDHNLGLAGTDTQYF	TGTGCCACCAGTGATCACAATCTAGGACTAGCGGGTACAGATACGCAGTATTTT
-	TRBJ2-5	TRBV20-1	few	CSPGGQETQYF	TGCAGTCCAGGGGGGCAGGAGACCCAGTACTTC
TRBD2	TRBJ2-3	TRBV7-8	few	CASSPRTSGGPPDTQYF	TGTGCCAGCAGCCCCCGGACTAGCGGGGGGCCACCGGATACGCAGTATTTT
TRBD2	TRBJ2-3	TRBV4-1	-	CASSPGWSGGTDTQYF	TGCGCCAGCAGCCCCGGGTGGAGCGGGGGCACAGATACGCAGTATTTT
TRBD2	TRBJ2-1	TRBV29-1	few	CSVDGVGERDSYNEQFF	TGCAGCGTTGACGGGGTTGGCGAGCGGGACTCCTACAATGAGCAGTTCTTC
-	TRBJ2-3	TRBV7-9	many	CASSLASGLGTQYF	TGTGCCAGCAGCTTAGCTTCAGGGCTGGGTACGCAGTATTTT
-	TRBJ1-2	TRBV7-2	few	CASSSDRTSSGYTF	TGTGCCAGCAGCTCCGACCGGACCTCATCCGGCTACACCTTC
TRBD1	TRBJ1-1	TRBV5-1	many	CASSPIGQGAVEAFF	TGCGCCAGCAGCCCGATTGGGCAGGGGGCAGTTGAAGCTTTCTTT
-	TRBJ2-1	TRBV6-5	few	CASSYAGLGYNEQFF	TGTGCCAGCAGTTACGCGGGGTTGGGGTACAATGAGCAGTTCTTC
-	TRBJ1-2	TRBV7-2	-	CASSLAGTGFYGYTF	TGTGCCAGCAGCTTAGCGGGGACGGGGTTCTATGGCTACACCTTC
-	TRBJ2-1	TRBV18	-	CASSPLGMNEQFF	TGTGCCAGCTCTCCACTAGGAATGAATGAGCAGTTCTTC